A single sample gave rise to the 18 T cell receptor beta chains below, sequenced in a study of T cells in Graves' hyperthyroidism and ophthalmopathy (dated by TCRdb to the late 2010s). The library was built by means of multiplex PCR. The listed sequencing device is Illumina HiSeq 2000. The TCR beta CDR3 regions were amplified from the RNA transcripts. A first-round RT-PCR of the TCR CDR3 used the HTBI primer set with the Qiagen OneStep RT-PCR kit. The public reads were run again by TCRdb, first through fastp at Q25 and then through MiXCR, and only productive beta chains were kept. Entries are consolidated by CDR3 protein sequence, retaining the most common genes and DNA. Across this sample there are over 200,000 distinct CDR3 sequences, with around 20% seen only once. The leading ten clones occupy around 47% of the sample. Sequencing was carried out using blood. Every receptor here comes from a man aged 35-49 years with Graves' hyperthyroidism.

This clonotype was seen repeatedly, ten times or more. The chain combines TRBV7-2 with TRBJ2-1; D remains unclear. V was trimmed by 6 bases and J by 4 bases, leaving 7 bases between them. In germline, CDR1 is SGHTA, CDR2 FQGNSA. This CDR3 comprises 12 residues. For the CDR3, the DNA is TGTGCCAGCAGTCCCACTTACAATGAGCAGTTCTTC. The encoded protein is CASSPTYNEQFF.

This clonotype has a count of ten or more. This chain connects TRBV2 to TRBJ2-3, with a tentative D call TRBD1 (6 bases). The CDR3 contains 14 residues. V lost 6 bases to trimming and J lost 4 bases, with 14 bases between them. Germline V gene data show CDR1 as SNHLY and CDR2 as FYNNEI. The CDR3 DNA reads TGTGCCAGCAGCGCACAGGGTGGCGCAGATACGCAGTATTTT. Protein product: CASSAQGGADTQYF.

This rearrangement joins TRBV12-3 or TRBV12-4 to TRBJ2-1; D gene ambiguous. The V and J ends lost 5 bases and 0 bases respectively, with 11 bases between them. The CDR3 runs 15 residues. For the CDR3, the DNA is TGTGCCAGCAGTCCACACATGAGCTCCTACAATGAGCAGTTCTTC. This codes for CASSPHMSSYNEQFF.

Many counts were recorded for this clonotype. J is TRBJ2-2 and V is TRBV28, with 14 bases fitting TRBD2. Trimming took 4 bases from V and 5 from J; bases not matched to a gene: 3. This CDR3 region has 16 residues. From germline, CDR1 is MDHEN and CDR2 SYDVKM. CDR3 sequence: CASSSGLAGDTGELFF. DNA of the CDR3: TGTGCCAGCAGTTCGGGACTAGCGGGGGATACCGGGGAGCTGTTTTTT.

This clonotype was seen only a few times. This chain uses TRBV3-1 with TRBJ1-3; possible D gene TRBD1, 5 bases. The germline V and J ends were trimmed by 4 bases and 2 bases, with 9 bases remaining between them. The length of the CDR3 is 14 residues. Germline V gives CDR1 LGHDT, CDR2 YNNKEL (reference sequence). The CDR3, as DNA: TGTGCCAGCAGCCTCAGGGACCCTGGAAACACCATATATTTT. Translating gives CASSLRDPGNTIYF.

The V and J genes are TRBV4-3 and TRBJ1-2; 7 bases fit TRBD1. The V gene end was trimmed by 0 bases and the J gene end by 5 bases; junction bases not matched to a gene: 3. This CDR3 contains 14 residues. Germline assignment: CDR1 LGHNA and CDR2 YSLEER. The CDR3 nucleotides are TGCGCCAGCAGCCAAGATATGACAGGGTATGGCTACACCTTC. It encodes CASSQDMTGYGYTF.

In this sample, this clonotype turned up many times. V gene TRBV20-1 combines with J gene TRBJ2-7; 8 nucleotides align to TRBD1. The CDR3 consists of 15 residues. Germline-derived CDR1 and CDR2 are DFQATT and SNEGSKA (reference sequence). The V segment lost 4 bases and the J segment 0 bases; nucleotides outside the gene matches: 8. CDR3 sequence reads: CSATRRGQSSYEQYF. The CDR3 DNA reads TGCAGTGCTACACGCAGGGGGCAAAGCTCCTACGAGCAGTACTTC.

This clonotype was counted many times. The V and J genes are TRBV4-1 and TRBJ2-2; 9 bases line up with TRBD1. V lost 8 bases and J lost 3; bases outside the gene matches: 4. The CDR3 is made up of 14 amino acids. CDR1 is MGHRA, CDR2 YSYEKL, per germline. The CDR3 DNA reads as TGCGCCAGCGAGGGACAGGGATACACCGGGGAGCTGTTTTTT. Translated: CASEGQGYTGELFF.

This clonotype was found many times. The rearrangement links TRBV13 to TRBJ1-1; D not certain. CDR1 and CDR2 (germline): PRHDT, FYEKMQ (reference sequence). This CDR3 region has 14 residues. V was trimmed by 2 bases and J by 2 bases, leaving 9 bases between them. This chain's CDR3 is CASSLRGRNTEAFF. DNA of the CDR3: TGTGCCAGCAGCTTACGAGGCAGAAACACTGAAGCTTTCTTT.

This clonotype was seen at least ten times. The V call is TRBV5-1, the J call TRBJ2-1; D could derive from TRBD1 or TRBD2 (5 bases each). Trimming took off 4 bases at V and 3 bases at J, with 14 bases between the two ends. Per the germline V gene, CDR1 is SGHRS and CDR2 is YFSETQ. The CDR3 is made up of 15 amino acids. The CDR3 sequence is CASSRTGTDYNEQFF. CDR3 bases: TGCGCCAGCAGCCGAACTGGGACGGACTACAATGAGCAGTTCTTC.

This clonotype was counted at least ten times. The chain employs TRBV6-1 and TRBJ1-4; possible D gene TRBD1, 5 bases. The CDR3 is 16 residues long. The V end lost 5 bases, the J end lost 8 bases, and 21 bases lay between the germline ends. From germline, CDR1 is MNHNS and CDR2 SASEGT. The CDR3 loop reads CASSQRWTLRDEKLFF. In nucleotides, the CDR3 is TGTGCCAGCAGTCAGAGGTGGACACTACGTGACGAAAAACTGTTTTTT.

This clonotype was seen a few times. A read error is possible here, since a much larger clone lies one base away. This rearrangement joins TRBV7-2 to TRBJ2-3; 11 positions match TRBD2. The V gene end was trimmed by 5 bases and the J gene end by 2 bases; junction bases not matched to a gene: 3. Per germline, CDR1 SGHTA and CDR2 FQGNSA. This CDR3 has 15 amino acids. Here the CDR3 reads CASSPTSGVTDTQYF. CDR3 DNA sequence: TGTGCCAGCAGCCCGACTAGCGGGGTCACAGATACGCAGTATTTT.

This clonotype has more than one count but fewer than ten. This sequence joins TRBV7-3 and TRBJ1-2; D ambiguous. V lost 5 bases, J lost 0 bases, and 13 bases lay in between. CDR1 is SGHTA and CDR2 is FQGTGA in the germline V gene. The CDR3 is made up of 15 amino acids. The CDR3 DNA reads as TGTGCCAGCAGCCCTCACGCAGGCACTAACTATGGCTACACCTTC. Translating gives CASSPHAGTNYGYTF.

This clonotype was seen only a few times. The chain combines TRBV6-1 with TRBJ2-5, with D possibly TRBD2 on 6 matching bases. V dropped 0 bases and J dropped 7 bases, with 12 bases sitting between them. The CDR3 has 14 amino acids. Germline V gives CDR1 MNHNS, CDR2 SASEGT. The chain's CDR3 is CASSEARGGGTQYF. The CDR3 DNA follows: TGTGCCAGCAGTGAAGCGCGGGGTGGGGGGACCCAGTACTTC.

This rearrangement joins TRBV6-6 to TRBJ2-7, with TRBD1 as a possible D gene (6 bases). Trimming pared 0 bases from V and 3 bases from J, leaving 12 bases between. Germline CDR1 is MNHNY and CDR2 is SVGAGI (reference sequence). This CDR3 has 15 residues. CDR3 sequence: CASSYSPDSYYEQYF. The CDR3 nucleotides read TGTGCCAGCAGTTACTCACCGGACAGCTACTACGAGCAGTACTTC.

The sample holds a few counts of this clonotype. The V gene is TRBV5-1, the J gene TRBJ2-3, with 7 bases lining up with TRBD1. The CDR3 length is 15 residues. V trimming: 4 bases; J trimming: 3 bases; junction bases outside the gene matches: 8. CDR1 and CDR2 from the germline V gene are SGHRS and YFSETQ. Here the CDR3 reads CASSPGNRGTDTQYF. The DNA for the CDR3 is TGCGCCAGCAGCCCTGGGAACAGGGGTACAGATACGCAGTATTTT.

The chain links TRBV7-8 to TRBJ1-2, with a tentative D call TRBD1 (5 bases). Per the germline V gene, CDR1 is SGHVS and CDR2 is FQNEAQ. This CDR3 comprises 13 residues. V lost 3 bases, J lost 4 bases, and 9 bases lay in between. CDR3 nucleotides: TGTGCCAGCAGCTTTGGAGGGGTCTATGGCTACACCTTC. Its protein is CASSFGGVYGYTF.

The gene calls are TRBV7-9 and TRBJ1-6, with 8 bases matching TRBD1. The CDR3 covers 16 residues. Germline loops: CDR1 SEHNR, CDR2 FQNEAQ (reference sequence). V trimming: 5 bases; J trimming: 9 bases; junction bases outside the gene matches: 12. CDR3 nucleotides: TGTGCCAGCAGCCTTGACAGGGGCCCGGCGGGTTCACCCCTCCACTTT. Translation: CASSLDRGPAGSPLHF.